The 29 T cell receptor beta chains below all came from one sample that was sequenced in a study of blood T cell repertoires in COVID-19. Measured with immunoSEQ multiplex PCR; TCRdb has only the in-frame clones, and not every one. The table shows roughly 300,000 clones, with 87% occurring only once. The sample taken for sequencing was PBMCs or T cells enriched from blood (not recorded which). The receptors originated from a young woman who had recovered from COVID-19.

This clone was observed a single time. The J gene is TRBJ1-5, the V gene TRBV6-5; D gene unclear. The CDR3 loop spans 15 amino acids. The germline V gene encodes CDR1 MNHEY and CDR2 SVGAGI. Trimming took off 8 bases at V and 0 bases at J, with 14 bases between the two ends. The CDR3 DNA reads as TGTGCCAGCGAGGAGGCAGGCTATAGCAATCAGCCCCAGCATTTT. It yields the protein CASEEAGYSNQPQHF.

The chain employs TRBV24-1 and TRBJ2-1, with D maybe TRBD2 (6 bases). The V gene's germline CDR1 is KGHDR and CDR2 SFDVKD. The CDR3 sequence is 13 residues long. V was shortened by 3 bases and J by 9 bases, with 11 bases between the two germline ends. The CDR3 nucleotides are TGTGCCACCAGTGATCGGGGGTTGAGTGAGCAGTTCTTC. Residues: CATSDRGLSEQFF.

This chain joins TRBV5-1 and TRBJ2-3; 13 bases are shared with TRBD2. Unmatched junction bases numbered 6, after V lost 4 bases and J lost 7 bases. Per the germline V gene, CDR1 is SGHRS and CDR2 is YFSETQ. This CDR3 has 15 residues. The CDR3 is CASSQTSGGANTQYF. The CDR3 nucleotides read TGCGCCAGCAGCCAAACTAGCGGGGGGGCGAATACGCAGTATTTT.

The chain combines TRBV7-9 with TRBJ1-4; D unclear. The CDR3 spans 15 residues. The V end lost 5 bases, the J end lost 7 bases, and 17 bases lay between the germline ends. Germline V gene lookup returns CDR1 SEHNR and CDR2 FQNEAQ (reference sequence). The CDR3, as DNA: TGTGCCAGCAGCAATTACCCGCCGGGGTTTGAAAAACTGTTTTTT. Residues: CASSNYPPGFEKLFF.

Concerning this clone: The same CDR3 is also encoded by other DNA sequences in this sample. The chain couples TRBV5-6 to TRBJ2-7; D is undetermined. The CDR3 spans 12 residues. Trimming shortened V by 2 bases and J by 2 bases, and 5 bases separated the two germline ends. Looked up from germline, CDR1 is SGHDT and CDR2 is YYEEEE. The CDR3 spells CASSFQTYEQYF. The DNA for the CDR3 is TGTGCCAGCAGCTTTCAGACCTACGAGCAGTACTTC. Looking up the rest from reference TRBV5-6 and TRBJ2-7 gives the full variable domain: DAGVTQSPTHLIKTRGQQVTLRCSPKSGHDTVSWYQQALGQGPQFIFQYYEEEERQRGNFPDRFSGHQFPNYSSELNVNALLLGDSALYLCASSFQTYEQYFGPGTRLTVT.

This clone was detected a few times. The chain has TRBV10-1 and TRBJ2-5, with 10 positions matching TRBD2. There are 14 residues in the CDR3. The J segment lost 5 bases and the V segment lost 6 bases, leaving 6 bases of the junction unmatched. CDR1 is WNHNN, CDR2 SYGVQD, per germline (reference sequence). The CDR3 spells CASSLAGGQETQYF. The CDR3, as DNA: TGCGCCAGCAGCTTAGCGGGGGGCCAGGAGACCCAGTACTTC.

The V and J genes are TRBV19 and TRBJ1-1; 7 bases align to TRBD1. This CDR3 spans 14 amino acids. The V and J ends lost 7 bases and 3 bases, in that order; junction bases with no gene match: 8. Germline V gene data show CDR1 as LNHDA and CDR2 as SQIVND (reference sequence). CDR3: CASTGRDRDTEAFF. CDR3 nucleotide sequence: TGTGCCAGTACCGGCCGTGACAGGGACACTGAAGCTTTCTTT.

The chain employs TRBV6-1 and TRBJ1-2, with D maybe TRBD1 (6 bases). From germline, CDR1 is MNHNS and CDR2 SASEGT. The CDR3 totals 18 residues. The ends were cut back, 1 base at V and 3 bases at J, with 21 bases in the middle. The CDR3 loop reads CASSEGRDIPYRDYGYTF. As DNA, the CDR3 is TGTGCCAGCAGTGAAGGTCGGGACATCCCCTATCGGGACTATGGCTACACCTTC.

The chain recombines TRBV3-1 (or the pseudogene TRBV3-2) with TRBJ1-2, with TRBD1 matching over 7 bases. The CDR3 extends over 18 amino acids. V shed 3 bases, J shed 5 bases, and the junction held 18 bases outside the gene matches. Germline CDR1 LGHDT, CDR2 YNNKEL (reference sequence). The CDR3 reads CASSQPYPYRGKEYGYTF. CDR3 nucleotide sequence: TGTGCCAGCAGCCAGCCCTACCCTTACAGGGGAAAAGAGTATGGCTACACCTTC.

This chain joins TRBV27 and TRBJ2-2; D is possibly TRBD2 (6 bases). The V gene lost 0 bases and the J gene lost 7 bases, with 18 bases spanning the gap. Germline V lookup: CDR1 MNHEY, CDR2 SMNVEV (reference sequence). The CDR3 runs to 17 residues. As DNA, the CDR3 is TGTGCCAGCAGTTTATCGCCCCGGACGGACTACGTCGGGGAGCTGTTTTTT. Translating it yields CASSLSPRTDYVGELFF.

The rearrangement links TRBV6-1 to TRBJ1-6; tentatively, D is TRBD1 (5 bases). Trimming stripped 3 bases from V and 2 bases from J, with 8 bases between. The CDR3 has 15 amino acids. Germline lookup yields CDR1 MNHNS and CDR2 SASEGT. DNA for the CDR3: TGTGCCAGCAGTGAGCAGGGAACCTATAATTCACCCCTCCACTTT. The encoded protein is CASSEQGTYNSPLHF.

The chain is built from TRBV6-5 and TRBJ1-2; no reliable D call. With 6 bases removed from V and 4 bases from J, the gap between germline ends came to 12 bases. Germline CDR1 MNHEY, CDR2 SVGAGI. CDR3 length: 13 amino acids. Written as DNA, the CDR3 is TGTGCCAGCAGCGCCGGGAGGAGCTATGGCTACACCTTC. Translating gives CASSAGRSYGYTF.

The chain joins TRBV11-2 to TRBJ2-3; D uncertain. Germline loops: CDR1 SGHAT, CDR2 FQNNGV. The CDR3 consists of 15 residues. V was clipped by 3 bases and J by 3 bases, with 13 bases between them. In DNA, the CDR3 is TGTGCCAGCAGCTTCCAGGCCCTTGGGACAGATACGCAGTATTTT. Translating it yields CASSFQALGTDTQYF.

The chain carries TRBV6-5 and TRBJ1-6, with D uncertain. The CDR3 extends over 14 amino acids. CDR1 and CDR2 from the germline V gene are MNHEY and SVGAGI. V lost 6 bases to trimming and J lost 3 bases, with 9 bases between them. The CDR3 DNA reads TGTGCCAGCAGCCGCGTGAGCTATAATTCACCCCTCCACTTT. Protein product: CASSRVSYNSPLHF.

The CDR3 region is CASSQTGQGYNEQFF. The CDR3 nucleotides read TGTGCCAGTAGCCAGACGGGACAGGGCTACAATGAGCAGTTCTTC. The chain employs TRBV19 and TRBJ2-1, with 9 bases aligning to TRBD1. From germline, CDR1 is LNHDA and CDR2 SQIVND (reference sequence). The J segment lost 3 bases and the V segment lost 6 bases, leaving 6 bases of the junction unmatched. The CDR3 is made up of 15 amino acids.

The chain employs TRBV24-1 and TRBJ2-1, with TRBD2 as a possible D gene (6 bases). Trimming pared 5 bases from V and 1 base from J, leaving 8 bases between. Per the germline V gene, CDR1 is KGHDR and CDR2 is SFDVKD. CDR3 length: 14 amino acids. The CDR3 DNA reads TGTGCCACCAGTGGGGCGGGGTCCTACAATGAGCAGTTCTTC. Translating it yields CATSGAGSYNEQFF.

CDR3 residues: CASSPPTGGAYGYTF. Written as DNA, the CDR3 is TGTGCCAGCTCACCACCGACGGGGGGGGCCTATGGCTACACCTTC. The chain employs TRBV18 and TRBJ1-2; TRBD1 might be the D (6 bases). Germline CDR1 is KGHSH and CDR2 is LQKENI. The CDR3 is 15 amino acids. V lost 0 bases to trimming and J lost 4 bases, with 12 bases between them.

The chain carries TRBV11-1 and TRBJ2-1; D unclear. The germline V gene encodes CDR1 SGHAT and CDR2 FQDESV (reference sequence). V was shortened by 1 base and J by 0 bases, with 7 bases between the two germline ends. CDR3 length: 15 residues. CDR3 protein: CASSLGGNSYNEQFF. CDR3 in DNA: TGTGCCAGCAGCTTAGGAGGAAACTCCTACAATGAGCAGTTCTTC.

For the CDR3, the DNA is TGTGCCAGCAGCTTAGCCTCGACAGGGGGTAACTATGGCTACACCTTC. It codes for CASSLASTGGNYGYTF. The chain is built from TRBV11-3 and TRBJ1-2; 9 nucleotides match TRBD1. The germline CDR1 and CDR2 sequences are SGHNT and YENEEA. The CDR3 sequence is 16 residues long. After removal of 1 base from V and 1 base from J, the junction contained 4 bases not matched to a gene.

The gene calls are TRBV5-1 and TRBJ1-1; D not certain. The CDR3 is 14 amino acids. The V gene's germline CDR1 is SGHRS and CDR2 YFSETQ. V shed 0 bases and J shed 3 bases, with 9 bases lying between them. CDR3 protein: CASSLVGMYTEAFF. CDR3 DNA: TGCGCCAGCAGCTTGGTGGGCATGTACACTGAAGCTTTCTTT.

The rearrangement uses TRBV12-3 or TRBV12-4 and TRBJ1-3; no reliable D call. The CDR3 has 13 amino acids. With 3 bases removed from V and 5 bases from J, the gap between germline ends came to 8 bases. CDR3 amino acids: CASSLRSRNTIYF. Written as DNA, the CDR3 is TGTGCCAGCAGTTTGCGGTCCAGAAACACCATATATTTT.

A few counts support this clone. This chain joins TRBV28 and TRBJ1-3, with TRBD1 matching 8 bases. Germline V lookup: CDR1 MDHEN, CDR2 SYDVKM. V lost 7 bases and J lost 0; bases outside the gene matches: 11. CDR3 length equals 17 residues. The CDR3 bases are TGTGCCAGCACCCGCACCGGACAGGGTCACTCTGGAAACACCATATATTTT. This codes for CASTRTGQGHSGNTIYF.

Notes on this clone: This sample also contains other DNA sequences that code for the same CDR3. The chain carries TRBV11-3 and TRBJ2-7; tentatively, D is TRBD2 (5 bases). The germline gives CDR1 SGHNT, CDR2 YENEEA. V was cut by 1 base and J by 2 bases, with 9 bases left in between. The length of the CDR3 is 14 residues. CDR3 bases: TGTGCCAGCAGCTTAGGTTCCGGGACCTACGAGCAGTACTTC. Protein sequence: CASSLGSGTYEQYF.

The V call is TRBV19, the J call TRBJ2-1, with D perhaps matching TRBD2 (5 bases). The CDR3 runs 16 residues. Trimming cost V 6 bases and J 8 bases, with 23 bases left between them. Germline CDR1 reads LNHDA; CDR2 reads SQIVND (reference sequence). CDR3 loop: CASRDLMASYKHEQFF. CDR3 DNA sequence: TGTGCCAGTAGGGACTTGATGGCTAGCTATAAGCATGAGCAGTTCTTC.

V and J are TRBV7-9 and TRBJ2-1, with D possibly TRBD1 on 5 matching bases. Per germline, CDR1 SEHNR and CDR2 FQNEAQ (reference sequence). The CDR3 has 16 amino acids. V dropped 5 bases and J dropped 2 bases, with 16 bases sitting between them. The CDR3 DNA is TGTGCCAGCAGCCCGACCCCAGGGCGAGCCTACAATGAGCAGTTCTTC. Protein sequence: CASSPTPGRAYNEQFF.

J is TRBJ1-2 and V is TRBV6-5; 7 nucleotides match TRBD1. Germline V gene sequence: CDR1 MNHEY, CDR2 SVGAGI. This CDR3 spans 14 amino acids. The V gene end was trimmed by 5 bases and the J gene end by 4 bases; junction bases not matched to a gene: 7. CDR3 loop: CASSPTGRGYGYTF. For the CDR3, the DNA is TGTGCCAGCAGTCCGACAGGGAGAGGCTATGGCTACACCTTC.

This clone was counted once. The chain combines TRBV28 with TRBJ1-5; D remains ambiguous. The ends were cut back, 3 bases at V and 7 bases at J, with 10 bases in the middle. The CDR3 extends over 13 amino acids. The V gene's germline CDR1 is MDHEN and CDR2 SYDVKM. The CDR3 sequence: CASSFVGNQPQHF. Here the CDR3 DNA reads TGTGCCAGCAGTTTTGTCGGTAACCAGCCCCAGCATTTT. The variable domain in full, with the rest retrieved from reference TRBV28 and TRBJ1-5, is DVKVTQSSRYLVKRTGEKVFLECVQDMDHENMFWYRQDPGLGLRLIYFSYDVKMKEKGDIPEGYSVSREKKERFSLILESASTNQTSMYLCASSFVGNQPQHFGDGTRLSIL.

This sequence joins TRBV2 and TRBJ2-5; 7 nucleotides agree with TRBD2. The CDR3 consists of 15 residues. With V trimmed by 7 bases and J by 5 bases, 13 bases remained unmatched. Germline CDR1 reads SNHLY; CDR2 reads FYNNEI. CDR3 nucleotides: TGTGCCAGCATCTGGGGGGGGACGTGGGGTGAGACCCAGTACTTC. As protein: CASIWGGTWGETQYF.

J is TRBJ2-7 and V is TRBV11-2, with 8 bases fitting TRBD1. Germline V gene data show CDR1 as SGHAT and CDR2 as FQNNGV. This CDR3 contains 17 residues. With 1 base clipped from V and 4 bases from J, the junction kept 12 bases outside the gene matches. The CDR3 bases are TGTGCCAGCAGCTTAGTGGGAAGCAGGGGGCGCCGGTACGAGCAGTACTTC. Translated: CASSLVGSRGRRYEQYF.